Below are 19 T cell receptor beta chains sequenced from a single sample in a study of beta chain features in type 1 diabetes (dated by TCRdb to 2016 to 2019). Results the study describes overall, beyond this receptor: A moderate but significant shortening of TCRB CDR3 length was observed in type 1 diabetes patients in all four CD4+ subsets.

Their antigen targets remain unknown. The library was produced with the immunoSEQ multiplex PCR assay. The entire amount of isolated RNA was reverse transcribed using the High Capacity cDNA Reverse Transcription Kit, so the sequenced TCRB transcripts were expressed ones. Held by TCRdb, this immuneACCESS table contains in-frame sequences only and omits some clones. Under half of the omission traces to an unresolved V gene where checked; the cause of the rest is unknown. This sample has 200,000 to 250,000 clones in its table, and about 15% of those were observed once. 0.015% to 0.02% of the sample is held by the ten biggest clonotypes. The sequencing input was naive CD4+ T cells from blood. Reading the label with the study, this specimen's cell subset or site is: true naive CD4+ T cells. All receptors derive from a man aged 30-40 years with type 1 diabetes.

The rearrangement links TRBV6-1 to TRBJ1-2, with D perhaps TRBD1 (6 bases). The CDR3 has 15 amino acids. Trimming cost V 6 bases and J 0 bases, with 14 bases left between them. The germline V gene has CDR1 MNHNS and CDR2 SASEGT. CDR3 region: CASRDRALANYGYTF. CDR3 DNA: TGTGCCAGCAGGGACAGAGCCCTCGCTAACTATGGCTACACCTTC.

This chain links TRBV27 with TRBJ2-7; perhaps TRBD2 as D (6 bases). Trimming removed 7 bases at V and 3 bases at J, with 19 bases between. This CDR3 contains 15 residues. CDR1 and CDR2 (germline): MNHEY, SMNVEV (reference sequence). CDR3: CASTKDQRGIYEQYF. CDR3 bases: TGTGCCAGCACCAAGGACCAACGGGGGATCTACGAGCAGTACTTC.

The CDR3 DNA is TGTGCCAGTAGGTACGGCTCCTACAATGAGCAGTTCTTC. Translating gives CASRYGSYNEQFF. The gene calls are TRBV19 and TRBJ2-1; D is undetermined. This CDR3 has 13 residues. The germline CDR1 and CDR2 sequences are LNHDA and SQIVND (reference sequence). With 6 bases removed from V and 0 bases from J, the gap between germline ends came to 6 bases. The full variable domain, in which reference TRBV19 and TRBJ2-1 provide the parts outside the CDR3, is DGGITQSPKYLFRKEGQNVTLSCEQNLNHDAMYWYRQDPGQGLRLIYYSQIVNDFQKGDIAEGYSVSREKKESFPLTVTSAQKNPTAFYLCASRYGSYNEQFFGPGTRLTVL.

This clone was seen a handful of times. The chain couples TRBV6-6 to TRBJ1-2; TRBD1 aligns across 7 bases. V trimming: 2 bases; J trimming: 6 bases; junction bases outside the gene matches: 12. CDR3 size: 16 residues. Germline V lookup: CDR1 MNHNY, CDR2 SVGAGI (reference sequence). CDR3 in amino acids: CASSYVRAGGTDGYTF. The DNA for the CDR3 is TGTGCCAGCAGTTACGTCCGGGCAGGGGGAACCGATGGCTACACCTTC.

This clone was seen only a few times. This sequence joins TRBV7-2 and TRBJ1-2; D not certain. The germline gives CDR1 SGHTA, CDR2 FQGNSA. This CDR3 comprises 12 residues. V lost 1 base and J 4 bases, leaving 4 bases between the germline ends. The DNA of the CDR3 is TGTGCCAGCAGCTTAGGCGGCTATGGCTACACCTTC. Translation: CASSLGGYGYTF.

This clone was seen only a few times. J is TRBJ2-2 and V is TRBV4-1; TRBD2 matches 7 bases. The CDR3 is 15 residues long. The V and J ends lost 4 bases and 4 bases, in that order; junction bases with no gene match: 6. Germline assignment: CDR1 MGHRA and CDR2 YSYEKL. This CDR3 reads CASSRGRAPTGELFF. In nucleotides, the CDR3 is TGCGCCAGCAGCCGGGGGAGGGCACCCACCGGGGAGCTGTTTTTT.

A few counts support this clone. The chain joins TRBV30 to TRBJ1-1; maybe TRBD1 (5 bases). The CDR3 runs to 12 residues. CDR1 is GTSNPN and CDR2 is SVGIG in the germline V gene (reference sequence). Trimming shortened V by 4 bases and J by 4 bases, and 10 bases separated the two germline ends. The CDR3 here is CAWTGQGTEAFF. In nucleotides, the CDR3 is TGTGCCTGGACAGGGCAGGGCACTGAAGCTTTCTTT.

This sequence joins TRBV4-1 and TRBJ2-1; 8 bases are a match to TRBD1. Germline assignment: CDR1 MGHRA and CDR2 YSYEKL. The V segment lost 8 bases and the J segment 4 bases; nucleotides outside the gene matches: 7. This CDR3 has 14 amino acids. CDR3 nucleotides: TGCGCCAGCGCTCTACAGGGGGGATACAATGAGCAGTTCTTC. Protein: CASALQGGYNEQFF.

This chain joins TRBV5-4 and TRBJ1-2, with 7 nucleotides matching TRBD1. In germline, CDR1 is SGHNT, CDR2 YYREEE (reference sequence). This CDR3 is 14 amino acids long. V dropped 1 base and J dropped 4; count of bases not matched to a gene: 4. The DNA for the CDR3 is TGTGCCAGCAGCTTGTTTCAGGGGGGCTATGGCTACACCTTC. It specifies CASSLFQGGYGYTF.

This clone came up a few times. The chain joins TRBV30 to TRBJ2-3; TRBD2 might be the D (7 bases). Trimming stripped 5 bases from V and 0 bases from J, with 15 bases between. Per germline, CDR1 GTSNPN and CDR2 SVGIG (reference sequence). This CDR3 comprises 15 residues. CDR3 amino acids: CAWAKGGRSTDTQYF. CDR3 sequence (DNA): TGTGCCTGGGCCAAGGGGGGGCGTAGCACAGATACGCAGTATTTT.

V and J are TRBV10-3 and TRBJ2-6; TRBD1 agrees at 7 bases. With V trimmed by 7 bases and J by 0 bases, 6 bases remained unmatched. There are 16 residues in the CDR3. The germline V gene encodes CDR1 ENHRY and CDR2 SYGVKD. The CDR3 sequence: CAINSQGDSGANVLTF. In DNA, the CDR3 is TGTGCCATCAATTCTCAGGGGGACTCTGGGGCCAACGTCCTGACTTTC.

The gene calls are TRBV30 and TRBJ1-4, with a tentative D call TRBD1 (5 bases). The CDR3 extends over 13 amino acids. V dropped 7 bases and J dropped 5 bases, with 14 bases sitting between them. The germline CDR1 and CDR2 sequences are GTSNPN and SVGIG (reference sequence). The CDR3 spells CAYAGGGNEKLFF. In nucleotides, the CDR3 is TGTGCCTACGCCGGTGGGGGGAATGAAAAACTGTTTTTT.

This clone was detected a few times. DNA of the CDR3: TGTGCCAGCAGTTTAGCAGGGGACGGTAATTCACCCCTCCACTTT. Translated, it gives CASSLAGDGNSPLHF. The chain employs TRBV27 and TRBJ1-6, with a tentative D call TRBD1 (6 bases). Trimming took 2 bases from V and 6 from J, leaving 11 bases between them. Germline values: CDR1 MNHEY, CDR2 SMNVEV (reference sequence). This CDR3 spans 15 amino acids.

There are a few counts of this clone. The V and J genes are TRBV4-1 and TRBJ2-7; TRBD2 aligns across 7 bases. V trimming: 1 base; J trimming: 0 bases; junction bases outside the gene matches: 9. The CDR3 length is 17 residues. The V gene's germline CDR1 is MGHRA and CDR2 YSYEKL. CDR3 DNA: TGCGCCAGCAGCCAAGCTGGTGGGGGAGGGGACTCCTACGAGCAGTACTTC. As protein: CASSQAGGGGDSYEQYF.

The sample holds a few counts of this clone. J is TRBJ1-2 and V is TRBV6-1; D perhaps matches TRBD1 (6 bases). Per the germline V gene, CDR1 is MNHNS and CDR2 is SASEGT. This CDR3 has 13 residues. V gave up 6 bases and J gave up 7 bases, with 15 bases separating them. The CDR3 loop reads CASSPRGASGYTF. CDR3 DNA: TGTGCCAGCAGCCCACGGGGGGCCAGTGGCTACACCTTC.

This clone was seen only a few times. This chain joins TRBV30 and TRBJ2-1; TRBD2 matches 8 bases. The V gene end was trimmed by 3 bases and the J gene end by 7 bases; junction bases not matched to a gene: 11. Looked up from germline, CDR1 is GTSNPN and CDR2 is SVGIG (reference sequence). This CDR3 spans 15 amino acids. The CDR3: CAWSTRGGVGNEQFF. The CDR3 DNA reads TGTGCCTGGAGCACTCGGGGGGGCGTCGGGAATGAGCAGTTCTTC.

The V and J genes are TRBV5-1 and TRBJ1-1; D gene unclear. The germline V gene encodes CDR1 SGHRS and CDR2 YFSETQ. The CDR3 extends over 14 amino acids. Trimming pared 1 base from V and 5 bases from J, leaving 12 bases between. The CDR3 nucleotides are TGCGCCAGCAGCTTGTTAGAACGGGTAACTGAAGCTTTCTTT. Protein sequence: CASSLLERVTEAFF.

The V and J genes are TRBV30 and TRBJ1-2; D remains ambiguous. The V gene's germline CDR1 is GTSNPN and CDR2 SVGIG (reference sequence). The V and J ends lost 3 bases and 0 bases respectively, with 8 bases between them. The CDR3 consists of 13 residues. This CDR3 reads CAWSPQANYGYTF. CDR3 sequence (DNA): TGTGCCTGGAGCCCCCAGGCTAACTATGGCTACACCTTC.

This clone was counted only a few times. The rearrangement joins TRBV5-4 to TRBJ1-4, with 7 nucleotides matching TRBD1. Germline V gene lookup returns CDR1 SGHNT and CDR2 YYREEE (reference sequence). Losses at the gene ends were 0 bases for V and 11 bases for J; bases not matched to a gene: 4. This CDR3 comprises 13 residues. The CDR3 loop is CASSLDPGQKLFF. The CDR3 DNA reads TGTGCCAGCAGCTTGGATCCGGGACAGAAACTGTTTTTT.